A selection of T cell receptor beta chains follows, all from one sample in a study of CD8 T cells in ankylosing spondylitis. TCRdb redid the calling of the 5' RACE reads with MiXCR, one entry per CDR3 protein. The sample consists of approximately 250,000 distinct CDR3 sequences, roughly 32% of them appearing once. Sequenced: blood, either unsorted or a sorted T cell fraction (not recorded which). Every receptor here comes from a male donor with ankylosing spondylitis or in good health (not recorded which). Each CDR3 is given with its conserved first and last residue. The order of the fields is D gene, J gene, V gene, clone size, CDR3 protein, CDR3 DNA. D genes are given only for firm matches. For some rows the clone size is stated as once, few or many, or as a class when expanded; others skip it.

D: -; J: TRBJ2-3; V: TRBV5-5; size: -; CDR3: CASSLAGGEDTQYF; DNA: TGTGCCAGCAGCTTGGCCGGGGGCGAAGATACGCAGTATTTT
D: -; J: TRBJ1-1; V: TRBV7-6; size: -; CDR3: CASSQQRNTEAFF; DNA: TGTGCCAGCAGCCAACAGAGGAACACTGAAGCTTTCTTT
D: -; J: TRBJ2-2; V: TRBV5-6; size: -; CDR3: CASSMAAENTGELFF; DNA: TGTGCCAGCAGCATGGCGGCGGAGAACACCGGGGAGCTGTTTTTT
D: TRBD2; J: TRBJ2-3; V: TRBV29-1; size: few; CDR3: CSVVERGDTQYF; DNA: TGCAGCGTTGTTGAGCGGGGGGATACGCAGTATTTT
D: -; J: TRBJ2-3; V: TRBV7-6; size: once; CDR3: CASSLWGITDTQYF; DNA: TGTGCCAGCAGCTTATGGGGGATCACAGATACGCAGTATTTT
D: TRBD2; J: TRBJ2-3; V: TRBV10-3; size: few; CDR3: CATTASGVTDTQYF; DNA: TGTGCCACGACGGCTAGCGGAGTCACAGATACGCAGTATTTT
D: -; J: TRBJ1-5; V: TRBV4-2; size: few; CDR3: CAAGGSNQPQHF; DNA: TGTGCCGCGGGCGGAAGCAATCAGCCCCAGCATTTT
D: -; J: TRBJ2-7; V: TRBV15; size: -; CDR3: CATSPRLAGDEQYF; DNA: TGTGCCACCAGCCCACGACTGGCAGGGGACGAGCAGTACTTC
D: -; J: TRBJ2-3; V: TRBV5-6; size: few; CDR3: CASSLGQAYTDTQYF; DNA: TGTGCCAGCAGCTTGGGGCAGGCTTACACAGATACGCAGTATTTT
D: -; J: TRBJ2-1; V: TRBV13; size: -; CDR3: CASSLENNEQFF; DNA: TGTGCCAGCAGCTTAGAAAACAATGAGCAGTTCTTC
D: -; J: TRBJ2-3; V: TRBV14; size: -; CDR3: CASSQDFPVKDTQYF; DNA: TGTGCCAGCAGCCAAGATTTCCCAGTCAAAGATACGCAGTATTTT
D: -; J: TRBJ2-5; V: TRBV15; size: -; CDR3: CATSNPAGYQGETQYF; DNA: TGTGCCACCAGCAACCCGGCGGGCTATCAAGGAGAGACCCAGTACTTC
D: TRBD2; J: TRBJ2-5; V: TRBV20-1; size: -; CDR3: CCARDGGGSSPETQYF; DNA: TGCTGTGCTAGAGATGGCGGGGGGTCAAGCCCTGAGACCCAGTACTTC
D: -; J: TRBJ2-2; V: TRBV20-1; size: -; CDR3: CSARDQQFTGELFF; DNA: TGCAGTGCTAGAGATCAGCAGTTCACCGGGGAGCTGTTTTTT
D: -; J: TRBJ2-3; V: TRBV4-1; size: -; CDR3: CASSQDRQGDTQYF; DNA: TGCGCCAGCAGCCAAGATCGGCAGGGCGATACGCAGTATTTT
D: TRBD2; J: TRBJ2-3; V: TRBV18; size: -; CDR3: CASSNTSLAGARSTDTQYF; DNA: TGTGCCAGCTCCAACACCTCACTAGCGGGGGCCCGGAGCACAGATACGCAGTATTTT
D: -; J: TRBJ1-3; V: TRBV18; size: -; CDR3: CASSPPGLTGNTIYF; DNA: TGTGCCAGCTCACCGCCGGGATTGACGGGAAACACCATATATTTT
D: -; J: TRBJ2-1; V: TRBV27; size: -; CDR3: CGSSLEGGNEQFF; DNA: TGTGGCAGCAGTTTAGAGGGGGGCAATGAGCAGTTCTTC
D: -; J: TRBJ2-1; V: TRBV20-1; size: -; CDR3: CSARDLYGAGYNEQFF; DNA: TGCAGTGCTAGAGATCTGTATGGGGCAGGGTACAATGAGCAGTTCTTC
D: -; J: TRBJ2-7; V: TRBV15; size: few; CDR3: CATSLLPGSNYEQYF; DNA: TGTGCCACCAGCCTCCTCCCAGGGTCCAACTACGAGCAGTACTTC
D: -; J: TRBJ2-2; V: TRBV6-2/TRBV6-3; size: -; CDR3: CASSYWGAGELFF; DNA: TGTGCCAGCAGTTACTGGGGGGCCGGGGAGCTGTTTTTT
D: -; J: TRBJ2-4; V: TRBV29-1; size: -; CDR3: CSVEPAPRGNIQYF; DNA: TGCAGCGTTGAACCAGCCCCCCGAGGAAACATTCAGTACTTC
D: -; J: TRBJ2-5; V: TRBV6-5; size: few; CDR3: CASSYSQSGTQGTQYF; DNA: TGTGCCAGCAGTTATTCACAATCGGGAACCCAAGGGACCCAGTACTTC
D: TRBD2; J: TRBJ2-1; V: TRBV24-1; size: -; CDR3: CATSRGLVANEQFF; DNA: TGTGCCACCAGTAGGGGACTAGTAGCCAATGAGCAGTTCTTC
D: TRBD1; J: TRBJ2-7; V: TRBV12-3/TRBV12-4; size: -; CDR3: CASTEGAPAYEQYF; DNA: TGTGCCAGCACAGAGGGGGCGCCGGCCTACGAGCAGTACTTC
D: -; J: TRBJ1-3; V: TRBV25-1; size: -; CDR3: CASSEPHPVSGNTIYF; DNA: TGTGCCAGCAGTGAACCCCATCCGGTCTCTGGAAACACCATATATTTT
D: -; J: TRBJ2-7; V: TRBV29-1; size: many; CDR3: CSVGYPGKTYEQYF; DNA: TGCAGCGTTGGGTACCCAGGGAAGACCTACGAGCAGTACTTC
D: TRBD2; J: TRBJ2-5; V: TRBV6-1; size: few; CDR3: CASSAAPGLAGPTQETQYF; DNA: TGTGCCAGCAGTGCCGCCCCGGGACTAGCGGGGCCTACACAAGAGACCCAGTACTTC
D: TRBD1; J: TRBJ2-5; V: TRBV10-3; size: few; CDR3: CAIRGRGQETQYF; DNA: TGTGCCATCAGGGGCAGGGGGCAAGAGACCCAGTACTTC
D: -; J: TRBJ2-1; V: TRBV4-1; size: -; CDR3: CASSQDSAGSSYNEQFF; DNA: TGCGCCAGCAGCCAAGATTCAGCAGGGAGCTCCTACAATGAGCAGTTCTTC
D: -; J: TRBJ2-2; V: TRBV20-1; size: -; CDR3: CSASGPPGRAGELFF; DNA: TGCAGTGCTAGCGGGCCCCCAGGGCGCGCCGGGGAGCTGTTTTTT